Described below is a single T cell receptor beta chain sequence and its context. Its antigen is still unknown. This sample was included in a study of CD8+ T cells in alopecia areata. Overall study results and limits: There were many expanded lesional clones persisting in scalp and blood during tofacitinib. In lesional scalp, particularly from alopecia totalis/universalis, clonality was higher than in normal scalp.

After isolation, RNA underwent reverse transcription to generate cDNA as the sequencing template. The assay was immunoSEQ multiplex PCR, and TCRdb's table has in-frame clones only and misses some. This sample yields some 98,000 clones, of which 50% to 75% are seen a single time; roughly a sixth belongs to the top ten. CDR3 length equals 17 residues. CDR1 MGHDK and CDR2 SYGVNS come from the germline V gene. The ends were cut back, 0 bases at V and 5 bases at J, with 17 bases in the middle. Treatment noted: oral pan-JAK inhibitor, 5-10 mg twice daily. Both peripheral blood and punch biopsies of lesional scalp skin were obtained from patients who had alopecia areata.

This material consisted of CD8+ T cells sorted from blood, taken at week 4, from a patient treated with tofacitinib. J is TRBJ2-1 and V is TRBV25-1; D ambiguous. The receptor was derived from a human donor with alopecia areata. The CDR3 loop is CASSEYFLAGSDNEQFF. In DNA, the CDR3 is TGTGCCAGCAGTGAATATTTTCTCGCAGGTTCGGACAATGAGCAGTTCTTC.